Presented here are 8 T cell receptor beta chains from one specimen sequenced in a study of T cell responses to AZD1222 COVID-19 vaccine. The method was immunoSEQ multiplex PCR; TCRdb's version includes in-frame clones alone and lacks a portion of them. The sample lists roughly 150,000 clones; about 89% were seen once. The sample consisted of peripheral blood, taken 28 days after the second AZD1222 dose. Source of these receptors: an adult who received the AZD1222 COVID-19 vaccine.

The gene calls are TRBV6-1 and TRBJ1-1, with a possible D match to TRBD1 (6 bases). Deletions cut 4 bases from V and 6 bases from J, with 21 bases between. CDR3 size: 16 residues. Germline CDR1 reads MNHNS; CDR2 reads SASEGT. The CDR3 nucleotides read TGTGCCAGCAGTGCGAATTGGGGGGGCCTCGGGGCTGAAGCTTTCTTT. This gives the protein CASSANWGGLGAEAFF.

The rearrangement joins TRBV4-2 to TRBJ2-3; 8 bases line up with TRBD1. Germline CDR1 is LGHNA and CDR2 is YNFKEQ. Germline trimming cut 6 bases from V and 4 bases from J; bases unmatched to any gene: 9. The CDR3 has 15 residues. The CDR3 nucleotides are TGTGCCAGCAGTCACAGGGGGGCGGAGGCAGATACGCAGTATTTT. It is translated as CASSHRGAEADTQYF.

This clone has just a few counts. The V and J genes are TRBV4-3 and TRBJ1-1; tentatively, D is TRBD1 (6 bases). Trimming shortened V by 0 bases and J by 7 bases, and 18 bases separated the two germline ends. In germline, CDR1 is LGHNA, CDR2 YSLEER. The CDR3 is 16 residues long. The CDR3 loop reads CASSQDRLLGTIEAFF. The CDR3 DNA is TGCGCCAGCAGCCAAGATCGCCTCCTGGGGACAATTGAAGCTTTCTTT.

V gene TRBV9 combines with J gene TRBJ1-1, with 10 bases fitting TRBD1. Germline V gene data show CDR1 as SGDLS and CDR2 as YYNGEE. J gave up 0 bases and V 2 bases, and 7 bases lay outside the gene matches. The CDR3 loop spans 17 amino acids. In DNA, the CDR3 is TGTGCCAGCAGCGTTGGGACAGGGGTAAAGATGAACACTGAAGCTTTCTTT. The encoded protein is CASSVGTGVKMNTEAFF.

This chain uses TRBV6-5 with TRBJ2-5; maybe TRBD1 (6 bases). V dropped 7 bases and J dropped 2 bases, with 8 bases sitting between them. Germline V gives CDR1 MNHEY, CDR2 SVGAGI. The CDR3 is 12 amino acids. CDR3 bases: TGTGCCAGCAAACAGGGACAAGAGACCCAGTACTTC. This codes for CASKQGQETQYF.

The gene calls are TRBV6-5 and TRBJ1-5; TRBD1 aligns across 9 bases. Looked up from germline, CDR1 is MNHEY and CDR2 is SVGAGI. Trimming removed 3 bases from V and 4 bases from J; junction bases left unmatched: 1. The CDR3 runs to 14 residues. The CDR3, as DNA: TGTGCCAGCAGTTATGACAGGGGGAATCAGCCCCAGCATTTT. It encodes CASSYDRGNQPQHF.

This chain uses TRBV27 with TRBJ2-7, with D possibly matching TRBD1 (6 bases). Between the trimmed V and J ends, which lost 3 bases and 3 bases, there was a span of 12 bases. This CDR3 has 14 amino acids. From germline, CDR1 is MNHEY and CDR2 SMNVEV (reference sequence). The CDR3 here is CASSLSGQLYEQYF. The CDR3 DNA reads as TGTGCCAGCAGTTTGTCGGGACAACTCTACGAGCAGTACTTC.

The chain's CDR3 is CASTAVGRGTNTGELFF. CDR3 in DNA: TGTGCCAGCACCGCGGTGGGGCGGGGGACGAACACCGGGGAGCTGTTTTTT. The rearrangement uses TRBV2 and TRBJ2-2; 7 positions agree with TRBD2. Germline CDR1 and CDR2: SNHLY and FYNNEI. The CDR3 is 17 residues long. With V trimmed by 7 bases and J by 0 bases, 11 bases remained unmatched.